This TCR beta chain was observed in a study of early T cells in non-severe SARS-CoV-2 infection. Study-level information: Sequencing of unsorted whole blood was done on bulk RNA, leaving chains unpaired.

Individual cDNA molecules carried attached unique molecular identifiers. TCRdb itself ran the 5' RACE reads through MiXCR, one entry per CDR3 protein. Here the sample spans some 55,000 distinct CDR3 sequences, 10% to 15% being singletons. There are 12 residues in the CDR3. With 8 bases removed from V and 0 bases from J, the gap between germline ends came to 8 bases. The germline CDR1 and CDR2 sequences are MDHEN and SYDVKM. Material: whole blood. This clonotype was obtained from an adult who was a healthcare worker with PCR-confirmed SARS-CoV-2 infection or an uninfected control (not recorded which). The chain employs TRBV28 and TRBJ2-7, with D unclear. The CDR3 DNA follows: TGTGCCAGCTTCTCTAGCTCCTACGAGCAGTACTTC. As protein: CASFSSSYEQYF.